The 15 T cell receptor beta chains listed next were all sequenced from one sample in a study of blood T cell repertoires in COVID-19. Repertoires were generated with immunoSEQ multiplex PCR, while TCRdb's copy carries only in-frame clones and drops some. The sample carries 110,000 to 150,000 clones, over 70% recorded once. Material for sequencing was peripheral blood. These receptors all come from a woman aged 45-60 years with acute or convalescent COVID-19.

The J gene is TRBJ2-7, the V gene TRBV7-2; 9 bases align to TRBD1. Germline CDR1 reads SGHTA; CDR2 reads FQGNSA. Trimming took 5 bases from V and 6 from J; bases not matched to a gene: 11. CDR3 length: 15 residues. This CDR3 reads CASSPSGTGWGEQYF. CDR3 DNA sequence: TGTGCCAGCAGCCCCTCGGGGACAGGGTGGGGCGAGCAGTACTTC.

The CDR3 DNA reads TGTGCCAGTAGTATACCGTCAGGGAAGGACACTGAAGCTTTCTTT. It yields the protein CASSIPSGKDTEAFF. This chain links TRBV19 with TRBJ1-1, with a tentative D call TRBD1 (5 bases). The CDR3 length is 15 residues. Germline V gene data show CDR1 as LNHDA and CDR2 as SQIVND (reference sequence). V shed 2 bases and J shed 3 bases, with 13 bases lying between them.

The V and J genes are TRBV28 and TRBJ1-6; D possibly corresponds to TRBD1 (6 bases). Germline CDR1 is MDHEN and CDR2 is SYDVKM. The CDR3 totals 15 residues. V dropped 3 bases and J dropped 9 bases, with 15 bases sitting between them. The CDR3 spells CASSLRQGLGSPLHF. CDR3 nucleotide sequence: TGTGCCAGCAGTTTGCGGCAGGGGCTAGGTTCACCCCTCCACTTT.

The rearrangement joins TRBV18 to TRBJ1-5; 8 bases are a match to TRBD1. Germline assignment: CDR1 KGHSH and CDR2 LQKENI. The ends lost 6 bases at V and 1 base at J; junction bases unmatched: 5. The CDR3 totals 15 residues. The DNA for the CDR3 is TGTGCCAGCTCTCATGACAGGGGAAGCAATCAGCCCCAGCATTTT. Its translation is CASSHDRGSNQPQHF.

V and J are TRBV11-2 and TRBJ1-5; the D gene is possibly TRBD1 (6 bases). V was shortened by 1 base and J by 2 bases, with 12 bases between the two germline ends. CDR3 length: 16 residues. Germline V lookup: CDR1 SGHAT, CDR2 FQNNGV. The CDR3 sequence: CASSLGDRRGNQPQHF. The DNA for the CDR3 is TGTGCCAGCAGCTTAGGTGACAGGCGGGGCAATCAGCCCCAGCATTTT.

This chain connects TRBV4-1 to TRBJ1-1; D possibly corresponds to TRBD1 (5 bases). Germline CDR1 MGHRA, CDR2 YSYEKL. Trimming stripped 0 bases from V and 4 bases from J, with 18 bases between. CDR3 length: 17 amino acids. The DNA for the CDR3 is TGCGCCAGCAGCCAAGATGTGACGGGGGGTTTGAGCACTGAAGCTTTCTTT. Translating gives CASSQDVTGGLSTEAFF.

The V gene is TRBV6-4, the J gene TRBJ1-2; D ambiguous. V was clipped by 0 bases and J by 8 bases, with 10 bases between them. The CDR3 has 13 residues. Germline V lookup: CDR1 MRHNA, CDR2 SNTAGT. This CDR3 is CASSDSRRTGYTF. The CDR3 nucleotides are TGTGCCAGCAGTGACTCTCGCAGAACGGGCTACACCTTC.

The J gene is TRBJ1-1, the V gene TRBV20-1; D remains unclear. V was pared by 5 bases and J by 6 bases, with 19 bases between. This CDR3 is built from 14 residues. Germline-derived CDR1 and CDR2 are DFQATT and SNEGSKA (reference sequence). CDR3 DNA: TGCAGTGCTCGTGCCTCCGTGTCAACTTCTGAAGCTTTCTTT. It translates to CSARASVSTSEAFF.

The chain links TRBV6-5 to TRBJ1-1; possible D gene TRBD1, 5 bases. Germline CDR1 reads MNHEY; CDR2 reads SVGAGI. The V gene lost 6 bases and the J gene lost 11 bases, with 13 bases spanning the gap. The CDR3 contains 11 residues. The CDR3: CASRAAGGAFF. As DNA, the CDR3 is TGTGCCAGCAGAGCGGCGGGGGGTGCTTTCTTT.

This clone came up once. The rearrangement uses TRBV25-1 and TRBJ2-1, with D tentatively TRBD1 (5 bases). The length of the CDR3 is 16 residues. The V gene lost 3 bases and the J gene lost 4 bases, with 16 bases spanning the gap. In germline, CDR1 is MGHDK, CDR2 SYGVNS. This chain's CDR3 is CASSDGWGGPYNEQFF. CDR3 nucleotides: TGTGCCAGCAGTGACGGGTGGGGCGGACCTTACAATGAGCAGTTCTTC.

The chain couples TRBV24-1 to TRBJ2-1, with D possibly being TRBD2 (5 bases). This CDR3 comprises 15 residues. Trimming took 3 bases from V and 2 from J, leaving 10 bases between them. The germline gives CDR1 KGHDR, CDR2 SFDVKD. CDR3 region: CATSDKAVPYNEQFF. The CDR3 DNA reads TGTGCCACCAGTGATAAAGCGGTCCCCTACAATGAGCAGTTCTTC.

This clone was seen a single time. V usage is TRBV10-3 and J usage is TRBJ1-1, with 8 positions matching TRBD1. The CDR3 is made up of 16 amino acids. CDR1 ENHRY and CDR2 SYGVKD come from the germline V gene. With 7 bases clipped from V and 2 bases from J, the junction kept 12 bases outside the gene matches. CDR3 region: CAIKGVGQDHNTEAFF. The CDR3 nucleotides are TGTGCCATCAAGGGGGTGGGACAGGACCATAACACTGAAGCTTTCTTT.

The chain employs TRBV19 and TRBJ2-7; D remains unclear. The germline V gene has CDR1 LNHDA and CDR2 SQIVND (reference sequence). V was trimmed by 3 bases and J by 3 bases, leaving 15 bases between them. This CDR3 has 15 amino acids. Here the CDR3 reads CASSIVVGGIYEQYF. DNA of the CDR3: TGTGCCAGTAGTATCGTAGTCGGCGGAATCTACGAGCAGTACTTC. Full variable domain (missing parts from reference TRBV19 and TRBJ2-7): DGGITQSPKYLFRKEGQNVTLSCEQNLNHDAMYWYRQDPGQGLRLIYYSQIVNDFQKGDIAEGYSVSREKKESFPLTVTSAQKNPTAFYLCASSIVVGGIYEQYFGPGTRLTVT.

In DNA, the CDR3 is TGTGCCAGTAGTCTCTCTAGCACGACGGGGCAAGAGACCCAGTACTTC. Its translation is CASSLSSTTGQETQYF. The chain links TRBV19 to TRBJ2-5; possibly TRBD2 for D (5 bases). Germline V gene data show CDR1 as LNHDA and CDR2 as SQIVND (reference sequence). V was trimmed by 5 bases and J by 2 bases, leaving 18 bases between them. This CDR3 spans 16 amino acids.

J is TRBJ2-1 and V is TRBV24-1; TRBD2 might be the D (5 bases). Germline CDR1 reads KGHDR; CDR2 reads SFDVKD. With 3 bases removed from V and 5 bases from J, the gap between germline ends came to 7 bases. The CDR3 covers 13 residues. The CDR3 bases are TGTGCCACCAGTGATACCGGGAACAATGAGCAGTTCTTC. Its translation: CATSDTGNNEQFF.